Each of the 21 T cell receptor beta chains below was sequenced from the same sample in a study of blood T cell repertoires in COVID-19. Produced via immunoSEQ multiplex PCR; TCRdb's table is partial and in-frame only. The sample holds approximately 190,000 clones, around 79% seen once. The sequencing sample was made of peripheral blood. The origin of the receptors is a man between 60 and 75 years old with active or convalescent COVID-19.

This sequence joins TRBV3-1 (or the pseudogene TRBV3-2) and TRBJ1-2; possibly TRBD1 for D (5 bases). CDR1 is LGHDT and CDR2 is YNNKEL in the germline V gene (reference sequence). The ends were cut back, 4 bases at V and 8 bases at J, with 11 bases in the middle. The CDR3 totals 12 residues. For the CDR3, the DNA is TGTGCCAGCAGCCGGAGGGACCGCGGCTACACCTTC. It encodes CASSRRDRGYTF.

The V and J genes are TRBV28 and TRBJ2-1; 10 nucleotides line up with TRBD2. J lost 3 bases, V lost 5 bases, and 10 bases had no gene match. Germline CDR1 reads MDHEN; CDR2 reads SYDVKM. There are 17 residues in the CDR3. The DNA of the CDR3 is TGTGCCAGCAGTGATAGATTGACTAGCGGGTACTACAATGAGCAGTTCTTC. This encodes CASSDRLTSGYYNEQFF.

For the CDR3, the DNA is TGTGCCAGCAGCGCTAGCGGCCACGAGCAGTACTTC. The encoded protein is CASSASGHEQYF. The gene calls are TRBV7-2 and TRBJ2-7; 7 nucleotides agree with TRBD2. CDR3 length: 12 residues. The V gene's germline CDR1 is SGHTA and CDR2 FQGNSA. Germline trimming cut 5 bases from V and 5 bases from J; bases unmatched to any gene: 3.

The chain carries TRBV30 and TRBJ2-5; TRBD1 might be the D (6 bases). This CDR3 has 14 amino acids. V lost 0 bases and J lost 3, with 11 bases in between. The germline gives CDR1 GTSNPN, CDR2 SVGIG (reference sequence). The CDR3 loop is CAWSVQGMKETQYF. The CDR3 DNA reads as TGTGCCTGGAGTGTCCAGGGGATGAAAGAGACCCAGTACTTC.

This chain connects TRBV15 to TRBJ2-5, with TRBD1 identical over 10 bases. This CDR3 is built from 15 residues. Germline V gene lookup returns CDR1 LNHNV and CDR2 YYDKDF (reference sequence). Germline trimming cut 0 bases from V and 9 bases from J; bases unmatched to any gene: 7. This CDR3 reads CATSREGDRGMSQYF. The CDR3 region has the DNA TGTGCCACCAGCAGAGAGGGGGACAGGGGAATGTCCCAGTACTTC.

The chain couples TRBV7-9 to TRBJ1-5; 11 nucleotides agree with TRBD1. The CDR3 consists of 17 residues. Germline assignment: CDR1 SEHNR and CDR2 FQNEAQ (reference sequence). V was clipped by 1 base and J by 2 bases; unmatched bases: 4. The CDR3 DNA sequence: TGTGCCAGCAGCTTAGTCGGACAGGGGGCCGGCAATCAGCCCCAGCATTTT. It specifies CASSLVGQGAGNQPQHF.

V and J are TRBV11-2 and TRBJ2-3; D is uncertain. Deletions cut 3 bases from V and 0 bases from J, with 7 bases between. This CDR3 has 14 amino acids. Germline V lookup: CDR1 SGHAT, CDR2 FQNNGV. The CDR3 sequence is CASSLYTSTDTQYF. The CDR3, as DNA: TGTGCCAGCAGCTTGTATACTAGCACAGATACGCAGTATTTT.

The chain carries TRBV28 and TRBJ2-1; tentative D call: TRBD2 (7 bases). CDR1 and CDR2 from the germline V gene are MDHEN and SYDVKM. Trimming shortened V by 6 bases and J by 9 bases, and 24 bases separated the two germline ends. CDR3 size: 16 residues. The CDR3 spells CASSPRGGRIVIEQFF. CDR3 in DNA: TGTGCCAGCAGCCCCAGGGGAGGGAGGATTGTTATTGAGCAGTTCTTC.

CDR3 nucleotides: TGTGCCAGTAGTCTTCTAGCGGACCGCACCAATGAGCAGTTCTTC. Translation gives CASSLLADRTNEQFF. The chain uses TRBV19 and TRBJ2-1, with 7 bases lining up with TRBD2. The germline V gene has CDR1 LNHDA and CDR2 SQIVND (reference sequence). The CDR3 has 15 amino acids. V lost 5 bases to trimming and J lost 6 bases; unmatched junction nucleotides: 10.

The chain carries TRBV28 and TRBJ2-5; possible D gene TRBD1, 5 bases. CDR1 and CDR2 from the germline V gene are MDHEN and SYDVKM. The CDR3 loop spans 14 amino acids. With 6 bases removed from V and 5 bases from J, the gap between germline ends came to 16 bases. The CDR3 reads CASSLLGVEETQYF. CDR3 in DNA: TGTGCCAGCAGCCTCCTAGGGGTGGAGGAGACCCAGTACTTC.

As to this clone: Germline is not matched at one junction end, which may reflect a read error. The V and J genes are TRBV2 and TRBJ2-4; perhaps TRBD1 as D (7 bases). The germline CDR1 and CDR2 sequences are SNHLY and FYNNEI. This CDR3 has 11 amino acids. The CDR3 bases are TGTGCCAGCACTGTAGGGGGGACAGTAATATTC. It encodes CASTVGGTVIF.

In its sample, this clone was seen a few times. This rearrangement joins TRBV12-3 or TRBV12-4 to TRBJ1-5; unclear D gene. The CDR3 loop spans 13 amino acids. Deletions cut 3 bases from V and 5 bases from J, with 8 bases between. CDR3 amino acids: CASSFGVHQPQHF. The DNA for the CDR3 is TGTGCCAGCAGTTTCGGGGTCCATCAGCCCCAGCATTTT.

This clone was counted a few times. The chain joins TRBV12-3 or TRBV12-4 to TRBJ1-1, with D perhaps matching TRBD1 (5 bases). The CDR3 loop spans 13 amino acids. V gave up 2 bases and J gave up 6 bases, with 10 bases separating them. The CDR3 nucleotides read TGTGCCAGCAGTTTACAGGGAAATGCTGAAGCTTTCTTT. This encodes CASSLQGNAEAFF.

The chain employs TRBV3-1 (or the pseudogene TRBV3-2) and TRBJ2-1; 8 bases match TRBD2. CDR3 length: 14 amino acids. Germline CDR1 is LGHDT and CDR2 is YNNKEL (reference sequence). J was trimmed by 9 bases and V by 4 bases; bases with no gene match: 8. CDR3 sequence: CASSPRSTSAEQFF. The CDR3 DNA reads as TGTGCCAGCAGCCCCCGATCGACTAGCGCTGAGCAGTTCTTC.

The rearrangement uses TRBV18 and TRBJ1-5, with D possibly TRBD1 on 5 matching bases. The CDR3 has 14 amino acids. With 1 base removed from V and 5 bases from J, the gap between germline ends came to 9 bases. Per germline, CDR1 KGHSH and CDR2 LQKENI. Here the CDR3 reads CASSPRSGDQPQHF. In nucleotides, the CDR3 is TGTGCCAGCTCACCACGCTCGGGGGATCAGCCCCAGCATTTT.

The CDR3 bases are TGTGCCAGCGCTCAATTACAGGGCAATGAGCAGTTCTTC. Translation gives CASAQLQGNEQFF. The chain joins TRBV2 to TRBJ2-1; D possibly corresponds to TRBD1 (6 bases). Trimming cost V 8 bases and J 6 bases, with 14 bases left between them. This CDR3 spans 13 amino acids. Germline-derived CDR1 and CDR2 are SNHLY and FYNNEI.

The chain has TRBV12-3 or TRBV12-4 and TRBJ1-5; no firm D call. V was cut by 1 base and J by 8 bases, with 6 bases left in between. The CDR3 covers 12 residues. The CDR3 region is CASSLGGEPQHF. DNA for the CDR3: TGTGCCAGCAGTTTAGGCGGGGAGCCCCAGCATTTT.

This chain links TRBV12-3 or TRBV12-4 with TRBJ2-3; perhaps TRBD1 as D (6 bases). The CDR3 totals 13 residues. The V end was cut by 5 bases, the J end by 2 bases, with 8 bases between. The DNA for the CDR3 is TGTGCCAGCAGTGGACAGATCACAGATACGCAGTATTTT. Its protein product is CASSGQITDTQYF.

This chain joins TRBV27 and TRBJ2-5, with D perhaps matching TRBD1 (7 bases). This CDR3 is 16 amino acids long. V shed 5 bases and J shed 2 bases, with 18 bases lying between them. Germline V CDR1 and CDR2: MNHEY, SMNVEV (reference sequence). The CDR3 DNA follows: TGTGCCAGCAGTCCCCGGGCAGGGGGGAATCAAGAGACCCAGTACTTC. Its translation: CASSPRAGGNQETQYF.

The J gene is TRBJ1-2, the V gene TRBV5-4, with 9 bases that match TRBD1. The CDR3 spans 13 residues. V gave up 5 bases and J gave up 10 bases; unmatched junction bases: 9. Looked up from germline, CDR1 is SGHNT and CDR2 is YYREEE (reference sequence). In DNA form, the CDR3 reads TGTGCCAGCAGTACGGACAGGGGAGAGGACTACACCTTC. This sequence encodes CASSTDRGEDYTF.

The chain couples TRBV3-1 (or the pseudogene TRBV3-2) to TRBJ2-1; TRBD2 aligns across 9 bases. The CDR3 spans 16 residues. The V gene's germline CDR1 is LGHDT and CDR2 YNNKEL (reference sequence). The V and J ends lost 0 bases and 6 bases, in that order; junction bases with no gene match: 6. The CDR3 protein is CASSQDRVAGANEQFF. DNA for the CDR3: TGTGCCAGCAGCCAAGATCGGGTAGCGGGAGCCAATGAGCAGTTCTTC.